These T cell receptor beta chains were read from a single sample in a study of regulatory T cells in long-lasting Graves disease. A single record per CDR3 protein comes from TCRdb applying MiXCR to the multiplex PCR reads. In the table there are roughly 350,000 distinct CDR3 sequences, around 15% of which are singletons. These data are also associated with another study on T cells in Graves' hyperthyroidism and ophthalmopathy.

This specimen was peripheral blood mononuclear cells (PBMCs), taken at new diagnosis, from a patient treated with antithyroid drugs. These receptors all stem from a woman under 30 with Graves disease. The CDR3 runs from the conserved cysteine through the conserved F or W. Fields, in order: D gene, J gene, clone size, V gene, CDR3 DNA, CDR3 protein. A D gene is named only where the DNA matches it firmly. Size is stated for part of the rows, as once, few or many counts, or as a class when the clone is expanded.

d_gene: .
j_gene: TRBJ2-2
abundance: few
v_gene: TRBV10-3
CDR3nt: TGTGCCATCAGTGTTTTTTCCGGGGAGCTGTTTTTT
CDR3aa: CAISVFSGELFF

d_gene: .
j_gene: TRBJ1-5
abundance: many
v_gene: TRBV20-1
CDR3nt: TGCAGTGCTAGTCGACTACAGGGAGGCAATCAGCCCCAGCATTTT
CDR3aa: CSASRLQGGNQPQHF

d_gene: .
j_gene: TRBJ1-3
abundance: few
v_gene: TRBV6-1
CDR3nt: TGTGCCAGCAGCCCCCGGGCCACCTCTGGAAACACCATATATTTT
CDR3aa: CASSPRATSGNTIYF

d_gene: .
j_gene: TRBJ2-5
abundance: .
v_gene: TRBV14
CDR3nt: TGTGCCAGCAGCCAAGATCCAGTAGGGGATCGAGAGACCCAGTACTTC
CDR3aa: CASSQDPVGDRETQYF

d_gene: .
j_gene: TRBJ1-2
abundance: few
v_gene: TRBV6-9
CDR3nt: TGTGCCAGCAGTTCGATGGGGGGGGCGCATGGCTACACCTTC
CDR3aa: CASSSMGGAHGYTF

d_gene: .
j_gene: TRBJ1-5
abundance: many
v_gene: TRBV27
CDR3nt: TGTGCCAGCAGTTTCTCGGTTGGCAATCAGCCCCAGCATTTT
CDR3aa: CASSFSVGNQPQHF

d_gene: .
j_gene: TRBJ2-1
abundance: many
v_gene: TRBV12-3/TRBV12-4
CDR3nt: TGTGCCAGCAGTTTACGGGCGGGGTCTCGAAATGAGCAGTTCTTC
CDR3aa: CASSLRAGSRNEQFF

d_gene: TRBD1
j_gene: TRBJ2-1
abundance: many
v_gene: TRBV5-5
CDR3nt: TGTGCCAGCAGCTGGGGACAGAACTACAATGAGCAGTTCTTC
CDR3aa: CASSWGQNYNEQFF

d_gene: TRBD1
j_gene: TRBJ2-7
abundance: many
v_gene: TRBV5-5
CDR3nt: TGTGCCAGCAGCGGACCGGGACAGCTCTACGAGCAGTACTTC
CDR3aa: CASSGPGQLYEQYF

d_gene: TRBD1
j_gene: TRBJ2-1
abundance: few
v_gene: TRBV24-1
CDR3nt: TGTGCCACCAGTGATACCGGGACAGGGATGAGAAATGAGCAGTTCTTC
CDR3aa: CATSDTGTGMRNEQFF

d_gene: TRBD1
j_gene: TRBJ1-2
abundance: few
v_gene: TRBV28
CDR3nt: TGTGCCAGTACAACAGGGGGAATCTATGGCTACACCTTC
CDR3aa: CASTTGGIYGYTF

d_gene: TRBD2
j_gene: TRBJ2-1
abundance: many
v_gene: TRBV7-9
CDR3nt: TGTGCCAGCGAAGCGGGGGGGAGGAATGAGCAGTTCTTC
CDR3aa: CASEAGGRNEQFF

d_gene: .
j_gene: TRBJ2-5
abundance: many
v_gene: TRBV4-1
CDR3nt: TGCGCCAGCAGCCAAGGGCGGATCCAAGAGACCCAGTACTTC
CDR3aa: CASSQGRIQETQYF